This is a list of T cell receptor beta chains from one sample in a study of beta chain features in type 1 diabetes. Sequencing was performed with immunoSEQ multiplex PCR; in TCRdb, only in-frame clones are kept and a portion is missing. Among some 350,000 clones listed, 9.5% to 10% were seen once. Sequenced input: central memory CD4+ T cells from blood. Receptors originate from a man aged 25-40 years with type 1 diabetes. Each CDR3 is given with its conserved first and last residue. Fields, in order: J gene, clone size, D gene, V gene, CDR3 protein, CDR3 DNA. D genes are given only for firm matches. Some rows have no size entry. The others give once, few or many, or a class for an expanded clone.

>TRBJ1-1|few|.|TRBV2
CASSPGQIQNTEAFF
TGTGCCAGCAGCCCAGGACAGATTCAGAACACTGAAGCTTTCTTT
>TRBJ2-7|many|.|TRBV28
CASSSASDNSYEQYF
TGTGCCAGCAGTTCGGCCTCGGACAACTCCTACGAGCAGTACTTC
>TRBJ2-2|many|TRBD2|TRBV6-6
CASSKTSGDNTGELFF
TGTGCCAGCAGTAAGACTAGCGGGGATAACACCGGGGAGCTGTTTTTT
>TRBJ2-1|many|.|TRBV11-2
CASSPYGLYNEQFF
TGTGCCAGCAGCCCATACGGACTGTACAATGAGCAGTTCTTC
>TRBJ2-7|many|.|TRBV6-1
CASSESGHEQYF
TGTGCCAGCAGTGAATCCGGCCACGAGCAGTACTTC
>TRBJ1-3|few|.|TRBV29-1
CSAEGQAGNTIYF
TGCAGCGCGGAGGGACAAGCAGGAAACACCATATATTTT
>TRBJ2-6|.|.|TRBV11-2
CASSHLDGVSGANVLTF
TGTGCCAGCAGCCATCTTGACGGGGTGTCTGGGGCCAACGTCCTGACTTTC
>TRBJ1-4|.|TRBD1|TRBV7-3
CASKDRGPEKLFF
TGTGCCAGCAAGGACAGGGGTCCGGAAAAACTGTTTTTT
>TRBJ1-4|.|.|TRBV28
CASSPPQGSNEKLFF
TGTGCCAGCAGCCCTCCCCAGGGATCTAATGAAAAACTGTTTTTT
>TRBJ2-2|few|TRBD2|TRBV27
CASSGSGTSDLGELFF
TGTGCCAGCAGTGGTTCCGGGACTAGCGACCTTGGGGAGCTGTTTTTT
>TRBJ2-2|many|.|TRBV9
CASSRAVLTGELFF
TGTGCCAGCAGCCGGGCCGTATTAACCGGGGAGCTGTTTTTT
>TRBJ2-1|.|TRBD2|TRBV11-2
CASTPRGLAGGRGNEQFF
TGTGCCAGCACCCCCCGGGGACTAGCGGGAGGCCGGGGGAATGAGCAGTTCTTC
>TRBJ1-1|.|.|TRBV28
CASSFMRNTEAFF
TGTGCCAGCAGTTTTATGAGGAACACTGAAGCTTTCTTT
>TRBJ1-1|.|.|TRBV7-9
CASSLVRTANTEAFF
TGTGCCAGCAGCTTAGTTAGGACAGCGAACACTGAAGCTTTCTTT
>TRBJ2-5|few|TRBD1|TRBV7-9
CASSMGQGVQETQYF
TGTGCCAGCAGCATGGGACAGGGGGTCCAAGAGACCCAGTACTTC
>TRBJ2-1|few|TRBD1|TRBV27
CASSLRGTGAYSYNEQFF
TGTGCCAGCAGTTTGAGAGGGACAGGGGCGTACTCCTACAATGAGCAGTTCTTC